The 10 T cell receptor beta chains given below trace back to one sample, sequenced in a study of blood T cell repertoires in COVID-19. Using immunoSEQ multiplex PCR, the repertoire was profiled, and TCRdb retains in-frame clones only, with some absent. The repertoire has some 77,000 clones, roughly nine tenths of them found once; the top ten carry approximately 8%. The sequenced sample consisted of peripheral blood. The receptors originated from a young man with acute or convalescent COVID-19.

This clone was recorded once. This sequence joins TRBV6-1 and TRBJ2-2; maybe TRBD1 (6 bases). The CDR3 is 17 residues long. The V and J ends lost 1 base and 4 bases respectively, with 16 bases between them. CDR1 is MNHNS and CDR2 is SASEGT in the germline V gene. Here the CDR3 reads CASSEGAGVILTGELFF. The CDR3, as DNA: TGTGCCAGCAGTGAAGGGGCAGGGGTCATTCTCACCGGGGAGCTGTTTTTT.

The rearrangement joins TRBV9 to TRBJ2-7; TRBD1 matches 10 bases. The CDR3 consists of 14 residues. The germline V gene encodes CDR1 SGDLS and CDR2 YYNGEE. The J segment lost 7 bases and the V segment lost 4 bases, leaving 8 bases of the junction unmatched. CDR3 amino acids: CASSPRQGAGEQYF. The DNA for the CDR3 is TGTGCCAGCAGCCCCCGACAGGGGGCAGGGGAGCAGTACTTC.

The chain carries TRBV7-9 and TRBJ2-5, with TRBD1 matching over 8 bases. CDR3 length: 12 residues. Germline lookup yields CDR1 SEHNR and CDR2 FQNEAQ (reference sequence). The trim removed 5 bases at V and 10 bases at J, leaving 6 bases unmatched. This CDR3 is CASSTTGVNQYF. DNA of the CDR3: TGTGCCAGCAGCACGACAGGGGTTAACCAGTACTTC.

The V and J genes are TRBV19 and TRBJ2-3; TRBD1 might be the D (5 bases). Trimming shortened V by 8 bases and J by 0 bases, and 15 bases separated the two germline ends. The CDR3 spans 15 residues. CDR1 LNHDA and CDR2 SQIVND come from the germline V gene (reference sequence). The CDR3 spells CASRETAASTDTQYF. For the CDR3, the DNA is TGTGCCAGTCGAGAGACAGCCGCGAGCACAGATACGCAGTATTTT.

This chain joins TRBV1 and TRBJ2-7; the table names TRBD1, a call not compared with the DNA. TRBV1 constitutes a pseudogene. CDR3 size: 16 residues. The CDR3 region is CTSSPDPGYRLYEQYF. For the CDR3, the DNA is TGCACCAGCAGCCCAGACCCAGGGTATCGTCTATACGAGCAGTACTTC.

This chain uses TRBV14 with TRBJ2-1; TRBD2 might be the D (5 bases). With 0 bases removed from V and 12 bases from J, the gap between germline ends came to 15 bases. The CDR3 spans 14 residues. Germline loops: CDR1 SGHDN, CDR2 FVKESK. Here the CDR3 DNA reads TGTGCCAGCAGCCAAGATAGCGTAAAACGCGGGCAGTTCTTC. Amino acid sequence: CASSQDSVKRGQFF.

The rearrangement joins TRBV24-1 to TRBJ2-1; 10 bases are a match to TRBD1. The CDR3 runs to 15 residues. V lost 3 bases and J lost 6; bases outside the gene matches: 4. The V gene's germline CDR1 is KGHDR and CDR2 SFDVKD. The CDR3 nucleotides are TGTGCCACCAGTGATCCGGGGGACAGGGGCAATGAGCAGTTCTTC. It yields the protein CATSDPGDRGNEQFF.

This chain joins TRBV7-9 and TRBJ2-5; 7 bases are shared with TRBD1. Germline loops: CDR1 SEHNR, CDR2 FQNEAQ (reference sequence). After removal of 5 bases from V and 2 bases from J, the junction contained 8 bases not matched to a gene. The CDR3 extends over 15 amino acids. In DNA, the CDR3 is TGTGCCAGCAGCCTACGAGGGACAGCACAAGAGACCCAGTACTTC. This codes for CASSLRGTAQETQYF.

This chain connects TRBV6-5 to TRBJ2-7; no clear D gene. The V end was cut by 4 bases, the J end by 3 bases, with 4 bases between. CDR1 is MNHEY, CDR2 SVGAGI, per germline. This CDR3 has 11 amino acids. CDR3 loop: CASSSNYEQYF. The CDR3 nucleotides read TGTGCCAGCAGTTCCAACTACGAGCAGTACTTC.

The chain couples TRBV11-2 to TRBJ2-1, with 9 bases matching TRBD1. Per germline, CDR1 SGHAT and CDR2 FQNNGV. CDR3 length: 17 residues. J was trimmed by 2 bases and V by 4 bases; bases with no gene match: 9. The CDR3 bases are TGTGCCAGCAGCTCGGGGGGAACAGGGGGCACCTACAATGAGCAGTTCTTC. As protein: CASSSGGTGGTYNEQFF.